This T cell receptor beta chain derives from a study of blood T cells in healthy people across ages. Study observations and caveats: Both naive CD4+ cell counts and diversity were greater in long-lived donors than in aged donors.

The germline V gene encodes CDR1 SQVTM and CDR2 ANQGSEA. The V end lost 3 bases, the J end lost 2 bases, and 10 bases lay between the germline ends. This CDR3 region has 13 residues. Regarding this clonotype: Its matching antigen is unknown.

A second roughly 7 to 11 cycle PCR used barcoded and J-beta primers. Via MiXCR, TCRdb re-called the 5' RACE reads, giving one row per CDR3 protein. This table has fewer than 750,000 distinct CDR3 sequences, about 45% appearing once. The origin of this receptor is a man older than 75 in good health. The chain has TRBV29-1 and TRBJ1-2, with D perhaps TRBD1 (5 bases). Sequenced: blood. CDR3 nucleotides: TGCAGCGTTGAGGGTCAGGGCAACTATGGCTACACCTTC. It encodes CSVEGQGNYGYTF.